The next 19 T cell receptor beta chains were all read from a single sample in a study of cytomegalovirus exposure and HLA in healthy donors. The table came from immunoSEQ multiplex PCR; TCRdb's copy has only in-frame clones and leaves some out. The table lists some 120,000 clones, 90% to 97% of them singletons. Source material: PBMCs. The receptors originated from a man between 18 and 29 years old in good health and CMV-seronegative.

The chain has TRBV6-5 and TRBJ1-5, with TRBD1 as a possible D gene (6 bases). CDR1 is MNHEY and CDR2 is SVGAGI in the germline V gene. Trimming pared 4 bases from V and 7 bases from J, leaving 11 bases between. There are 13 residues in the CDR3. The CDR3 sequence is CASSFYREQPQHF. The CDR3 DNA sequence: TGTGCCAGCAGTTTTTACAGGGAACAGCCCCAGCATTTT.

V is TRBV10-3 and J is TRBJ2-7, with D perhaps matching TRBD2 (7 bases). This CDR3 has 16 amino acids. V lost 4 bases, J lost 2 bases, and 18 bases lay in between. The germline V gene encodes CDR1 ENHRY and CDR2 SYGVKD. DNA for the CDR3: TGTGCCATCAGTGGGGGGGCGAGCCTAGCGGCCTACGAGCAGTACTTC. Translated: CAISGGASLAAYEQYF.

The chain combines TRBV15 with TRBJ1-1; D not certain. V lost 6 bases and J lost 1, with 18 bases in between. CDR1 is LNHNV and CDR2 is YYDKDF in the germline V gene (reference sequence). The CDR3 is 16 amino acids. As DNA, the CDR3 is TGTGCCACCAGATCGGCCCCCCCTGAGGGGAACACTGAAGCTTTCTTT. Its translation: CATRSAPPEGNTEAFF.

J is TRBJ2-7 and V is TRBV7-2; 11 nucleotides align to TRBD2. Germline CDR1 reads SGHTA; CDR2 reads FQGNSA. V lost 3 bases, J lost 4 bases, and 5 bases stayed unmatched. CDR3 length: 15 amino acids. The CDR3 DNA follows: TGTGCCAGCAGCTTTACCGGGACTAGCGGATACGAGCAGTACTTC. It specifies CASSFTGTSGYEQYF.

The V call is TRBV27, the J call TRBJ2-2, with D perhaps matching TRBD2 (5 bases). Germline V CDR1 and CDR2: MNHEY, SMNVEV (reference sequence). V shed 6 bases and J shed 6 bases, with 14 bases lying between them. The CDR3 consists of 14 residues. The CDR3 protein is CASSYTRESGELFF. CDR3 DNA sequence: TGTGCCAGCAGCTACACGAGGGAATCCGGGGAGCTGTTTTTT.

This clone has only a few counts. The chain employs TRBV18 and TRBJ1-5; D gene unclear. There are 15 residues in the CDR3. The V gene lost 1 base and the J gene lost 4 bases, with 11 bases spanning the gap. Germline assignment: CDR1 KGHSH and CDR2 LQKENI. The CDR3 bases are TGTGCCAGCTCACCACTACCCCACGGGAATCAGCCCCAGCATTTT. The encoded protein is CASSPLPHGNQPQHF.

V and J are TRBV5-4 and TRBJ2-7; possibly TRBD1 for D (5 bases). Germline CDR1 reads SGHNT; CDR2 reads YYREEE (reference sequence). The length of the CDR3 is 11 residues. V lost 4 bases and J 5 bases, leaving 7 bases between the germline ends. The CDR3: CASSQGHEQYF. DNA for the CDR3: TGTGCCAGCAGCCAGGGCCACGAGCAGTACTTC.

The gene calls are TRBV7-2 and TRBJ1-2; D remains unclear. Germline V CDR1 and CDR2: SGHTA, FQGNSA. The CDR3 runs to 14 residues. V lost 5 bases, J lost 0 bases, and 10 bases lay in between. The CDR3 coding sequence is TGTGCCAGCAGCCCTGACGGAGCTAACTATGGCTACACCTTC. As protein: CASSPDGANYGYTF. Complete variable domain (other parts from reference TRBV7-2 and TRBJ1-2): GAGVSQSPSNKVTEKGKDVELRCDPISGHTALYWYRQSLGQGLEFLIYFQGNSAPDKSGLPSDRFSAERTGGSVSTLTIQRTQQEDSAVYLCASSPDGANYGYTFGSGTRLTVV.

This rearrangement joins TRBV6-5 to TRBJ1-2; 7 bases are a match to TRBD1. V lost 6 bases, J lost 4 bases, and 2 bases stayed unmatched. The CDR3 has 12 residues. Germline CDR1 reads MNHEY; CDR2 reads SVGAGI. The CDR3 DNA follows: TGTGCCAGCAGAGGGACAGTCTATGGCTACACCTTC. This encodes CASRGTVYGYTF.

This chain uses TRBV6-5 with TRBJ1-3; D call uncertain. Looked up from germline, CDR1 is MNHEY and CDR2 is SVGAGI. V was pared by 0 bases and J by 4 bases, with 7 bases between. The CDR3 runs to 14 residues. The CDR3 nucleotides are TGTGCCAGCAGTTACTCGCCCGGGGGAAACACCATATATTTT. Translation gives CASSYSPGGNTIYF.

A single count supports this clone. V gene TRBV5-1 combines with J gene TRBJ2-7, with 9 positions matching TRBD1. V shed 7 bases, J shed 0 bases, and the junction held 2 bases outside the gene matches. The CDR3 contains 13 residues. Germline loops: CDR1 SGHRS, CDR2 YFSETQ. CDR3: CASGQGSSYEQYF. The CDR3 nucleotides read TGCGCCAGCGGACAGGGGAGCTCCTACGAGCAGTACTTC.

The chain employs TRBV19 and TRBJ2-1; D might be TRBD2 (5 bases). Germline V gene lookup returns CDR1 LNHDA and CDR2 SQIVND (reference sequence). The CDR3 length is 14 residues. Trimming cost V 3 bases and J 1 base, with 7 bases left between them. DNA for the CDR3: TGTGCCAGTAGTATGAGAGGGTCCTACAATGAGCAGTTCTTC. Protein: CASSMRGSYNEQFF.

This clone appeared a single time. The CDR3 loop is CASSANSGGYTF. CDR3 DNA sequence: TGCGCCAGCAGCGCCAATTCGGGTGGCTACACCTTC. The chain combines TRBV4-1 with TRBJ1-2; D remains ambiguous. This CDR3 comprises 12 residues. CDR1 and CDR2 from the germline V gene are MGHRA and YSYEKL. V lost 5 bases and J 7 bases, leaving 11 bases between the germline ends.

The DNA of the CDR3 is TGTGCCAGCAGTTTCTCAGTCTCCAACTATGGCTACACCTTC. It yields the protein CASSFSVSNYGYTF. The chain carries TRBV28 and TRBJ1-2; D gene ambiguous. CDR1 and CDR2 (germline): MDHEN, SYDVKM. The V and J ends lost 3 bases and 2 bases respectively, with 10 bases between them. The CDR3 has 14 amino acids.

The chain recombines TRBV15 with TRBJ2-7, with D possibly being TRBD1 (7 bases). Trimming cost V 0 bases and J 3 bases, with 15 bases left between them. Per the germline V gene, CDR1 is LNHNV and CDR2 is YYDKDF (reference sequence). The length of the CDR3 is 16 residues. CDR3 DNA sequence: TGTGCCACCAGCAGAGATCGACAGGGAGGTAGCTACGAGCAGTACTTC. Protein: CATSRDRQGGSYEQYF.

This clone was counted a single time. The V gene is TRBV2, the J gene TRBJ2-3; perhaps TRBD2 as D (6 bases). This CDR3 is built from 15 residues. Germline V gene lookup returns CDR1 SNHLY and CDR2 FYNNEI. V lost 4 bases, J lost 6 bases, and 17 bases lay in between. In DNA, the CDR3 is TGTGCCAGCAGTGCCAAGGACTACCAGGAGGATACGCAGTATTTT. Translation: CASSAKDYQEDTQYF. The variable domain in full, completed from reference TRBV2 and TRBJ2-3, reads EPEVTQTPSHQVTQMGQEVILRCVPISNHLYFYWYRQILGQKVEFLVSFYNNEISEKSEIFDDQFSVERPDGSNFTLKIRSTKLEDSAMYFCASSAKDYQEDTQYFGPGTRLTVL.

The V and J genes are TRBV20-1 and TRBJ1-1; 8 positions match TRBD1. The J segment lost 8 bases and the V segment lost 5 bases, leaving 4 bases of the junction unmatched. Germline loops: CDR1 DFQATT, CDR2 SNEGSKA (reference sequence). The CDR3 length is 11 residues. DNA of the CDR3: TGCAGTGCTGCCCGGACAGGGGAAGCTTTCTTT. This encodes CSAARTGEAFF.

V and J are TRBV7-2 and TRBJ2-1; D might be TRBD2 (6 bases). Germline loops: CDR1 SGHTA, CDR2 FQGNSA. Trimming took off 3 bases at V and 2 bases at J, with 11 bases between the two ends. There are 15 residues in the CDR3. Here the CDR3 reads CASSFDLAPYNEQFF. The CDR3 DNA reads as TGTGCCAGCAGCTTCGATCTAGCGCCCTACAATGAGCAGTTCTTC.

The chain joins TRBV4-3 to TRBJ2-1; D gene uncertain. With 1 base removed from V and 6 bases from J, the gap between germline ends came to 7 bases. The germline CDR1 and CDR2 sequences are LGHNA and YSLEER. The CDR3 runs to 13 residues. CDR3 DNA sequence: TGCGCCAGCAGCCAAGTTTCCGGCAATGAGCAGTTCTTC. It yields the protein CASSQVSGNEQFF.